This T cell receptor (beta chain) is from a study of CD8+ T cells in alopecia areata. Study at large: For the treated group, dosing was oral tofacitinib at 5 to 10 mg twice daily.

Germline values: CDR1 SGHDT, CDR2 YYEEEE. Trimming took 0 bases from V and 2 from J; bases not matched to a gene: 7. The CDR3 sequence is 18 residues long. RNA extraction and reverse transcription yielded cDNA as sequencing template. The repertoire was sequenced with immunoSEQ multiplex PCR; TCRdb's copy has only in-frame clones and lacks some. The table lists 45,000 to 60,000 clones, around 96% of them singletons, with more than 25% in the top ten. A single count supports this clone. The sequencing used CD8+ T cells sorted from blood, collected at week 0. The rearrangement joins TRBV5-6 to TRBJ2-6, with 8 bases fitting TRBD1. The clonotype comes from a human donor with alopecia areata. In DNA, the CDR3 is TGTGCCAGCAGCTTGGATCGGACAGGGTGGGCTGGGGCCAACGTCCTGACTTTC. This encodes CASSLDRTGWAGANVLTF.